This T cell receptor beta chain was found in a study of blood T cell repertoires in COVID-19. Turning to the study itself: The United States, Italy and Spain provided the acute and convalescent COVID-19 samples. In each case, the material was cDNA or gDNA derived from T cells, B-cell-depleted T cells, or PBMCs.

In Seattle, patients joined the study during active infection and were tracked longitudinally. Germline V gene sequence: CDR1 LNHNV, CDR2 YYDKDF (reference sequence). The CDR3 has 15 amino acids. Trimming pared 1 base from V and 6 bases from J, leaving 16 bases between. How the authors handled the data: Nucleated cell counts were estimated from reference gene primer amplification. Clones were sequenced by immunoSEQ multiplex PCR, and TCRdb holds only the in-frame ones, with some missing. V and J calls and clone size are those listed in that table; D and trimming were worked out from the DNA. Found here are about 200,000 clones, 79% of them singletons; the top ten hold 5.5% to 7%.

The rearrangement joins TRBV15 to TRBJ2-7, with D possibly TRBD2 on 5 matching bases. This clonotype was obtained from a woman aged 35 to 49 with COVID-19, enrolled during active disease. Sequencing input: peripheral blood. The CDR3: CATSRVDEGSPEQYF. As DNA, the CDR3 is TGTGCCACCAGCAGAGTGGACGAGGGATCTCCCGAGCAGTACTTC.